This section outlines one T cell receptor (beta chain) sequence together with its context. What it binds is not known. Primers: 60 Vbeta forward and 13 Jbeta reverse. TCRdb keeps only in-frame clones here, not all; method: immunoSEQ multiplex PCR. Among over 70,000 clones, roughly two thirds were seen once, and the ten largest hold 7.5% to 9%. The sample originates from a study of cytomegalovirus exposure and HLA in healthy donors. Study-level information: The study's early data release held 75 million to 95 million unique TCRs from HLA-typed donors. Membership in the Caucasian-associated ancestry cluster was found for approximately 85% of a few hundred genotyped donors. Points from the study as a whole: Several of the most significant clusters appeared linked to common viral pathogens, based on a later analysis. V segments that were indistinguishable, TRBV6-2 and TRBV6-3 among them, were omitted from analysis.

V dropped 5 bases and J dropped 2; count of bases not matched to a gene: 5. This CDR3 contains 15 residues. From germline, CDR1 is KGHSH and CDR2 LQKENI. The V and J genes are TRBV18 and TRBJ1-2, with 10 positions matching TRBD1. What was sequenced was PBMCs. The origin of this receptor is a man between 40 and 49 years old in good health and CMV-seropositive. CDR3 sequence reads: CASSETDRGNYGYTF. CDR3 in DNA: TGTGCCAGCTCAGAAACGGACAGGGGGAACTATGGCTACACCTTC.